Listed here are 19 T cell receptor beta chains from one sample, sequenced in a study of blood T cell dynamics during melanoma immunotherapy. Sequenced by immunoSEQ multiplex PCR; TCRdb stores in-frame clones only, minus some. The sample yields 1,500 to 2,000 clones, roughly 80% seen once. The time point here: pre-treatment baseline. Here the sequenced sample was blood, taken from a patient treated with checkpoint blockade. All receptors come from a human donor with melanoma.

The CDR3 region is CASSLPGTAAIYGYTF. CDR3 sequence (DNA): TGTGCCAGCAGCTTGCCTGGGACCGCGGCGATCTATGGCTACACCTTC. This chain connects TRBV5-4 to TRBJ1-2; D is perhaps TRBD1 (5 bases). This CDR3 comprises 16 residues. Germline CDR1 SGHNT, CDR2 YYREEE (reference sequence). V was shortened by 1 base and J by 4 bases, with 17 bases between the two germline ends. The full variable domain, completed using reference TRBV5-4 and TRBJ1-2, is ETGVTQSPTHLIKTRGQQVTLRCSSQSGHNTVSWYQQALGQGPQFIFQYYREEENGRGNFPPRFSGLQFPNYSSELNVNALELDDSALYLCASSLPGTAAIYGYTFGSGTRLTVV.

The chain recombines TRBV11-2 with TRBJ1-2; 8 nucleotides agree with TRBD1. Germline V gene lookup returns CDR1 SGHAT and CDR2 FQNNGV. The V and J ends lost 1 base and 8 bases, in that order; junction bases with no gene match: 12. The CDR3 contains 16 residues. In nucleotides, the CDR3 is TGTGCCAGCAGCTTAGGGCCCCCCGGGACAGGTGGCGGCTACACCTTC. This gives the protein CASSLGPPGTGGGYTF.

This clone was seen only a few times. The CDR3 here is CAISVRANTEAFF. The CDR3 nucleotides are TGTGCCATCAGTGTGAGGGCGAACACTGAAGCTTTCTTT. This chain uses TRBV10-3 with TRBJ1-1; D remains unclear. From germline, CDR1 is ENHRY and CDR2 SYGVKD. V gave up 4 bases and J gave up 1 base, with 7 bases separating them. The CDR3 is made up of 13 amino acids.

This clone was detected a few times. The CDR3 reads CASSPDGKGYTF. The CDR3 DNA sequence: TGCGCCAGCAGCCCGGACGGGAAGGGCTACACCTTC. The V gene is TRBV5-1, the J gene TRBJ1-2; no reliable D call. Trimming stripped 4 bases from V and 8 bases from J, with 12 bases between. The CDR3 consists of 12 residues. CDR1 is SGHRS and CDR2 is YFSETQ in the germline V gene.

The J gene is TRBJ2-5, the V gene TRBV7-9, with 15 bases lining up with TRBD2. Germline V gene data show CDR1 as SEHNR and CDR2 as FQNEAQ (reference sequence). The ends lost 4 bases at V and 3 bases at J; junction bases unmatched: 3. The CDR3 loop spans 16 amino acids. In nucleotides, the CDR3 is TGTGCCAGCAGCTCGGGACTAGCGGGGGGTGAAGAGACCCAGTACTTC. Translated, it gives CASSSGLAGGEETQYF.

The chain has TRBV7-2 and TRBJ1-4; D unclear. V lost 7 bases to trimming and J lost 7 bases, with 10 bases between them. The CDR3 sequence is 12 residues long. In germline, CDR1 is SGHTA, CDR2 FQGNSA. The CDR3 DNA follows: TGTGCCAGCAACGGCCCGGGTGAAAAACTGTTTTTT. Translated, it gives CASNGPGEKLFF.

The CDR3 nucleotides are TGTGCCATCACCCCCCGGGCACGACAGGGAAGCACTGAAGCTTTCTTT. This translates into CAITPRARQGSTEAFF. This chain uses TRBV10-3 with TRBJ1-1; 7 bases are shared with TRBD1. The germline V gene has CDR1 ENHRY and CDR2 SYGVKD. The CDR3 sequence is 16 residues long. J gave up 4 bases and V 7 bases, and 15 bases lay outside the gene matches.

This clone was picked up one time. This sequence joins TRBV6-5 and TRBJ1-5; D is uncertain. The CDR3 sequence is 15 residues long. Trimming took 0 bases from V and 3 from J, leaving 9 bases between them. Germline CDR1 reads MNHEY; CDR2 reads SVGAGI. The CDR3 region is CASSYSEQTNQPQHF. The CDR3 nucleotides are TGTGCCAGCAGTTACTCAGAACAGACCAATCAGCCCCAGCATTTT.

This clone was counted a few times. Compared with germline, one end of the junction differs, possibly owing to a read error. The chain has TRBV7-9 and TRBJ1-3; D not resolved. This CDR3 is 14 amino acids long. The germline CDR1 and CDR2 sequences are SEHNR and FQNEAQ (reference sequence). The DNA for the CDR3 is TGTGCCAGCAGCAGCGGAGTTTCTGGAGACACCATATATTTT. This encodes CASSSGVSGDTIYF. The whole variable domain, filled in from reference TRBV7-9 and TRBJ1-3, reads DTGVSQNPRHKITKRGQNVTFRCDPISEHNRLYWYRQTLGQGPEFLTYFQNEAQLEKSRLLSDRFSAERPKGSFSTLEIQRTEQGDSAMYLCASSSGVSGDTIYFGEGSWLTVV.

The chain couples TRBV5-4 to TRBJ1-1, with 8 bases lining up with TRBD1. The CDR3 extends over 14 amino acids. The J segment lost 4 bases and the V segment lost 5 bases, leaving 7 bases of the junction unmatched. Germline-derived CDR1 and CDR2 are SGHNT and YYREEE (reference sequence). Written as DNA, the CDR3 is TGTGCCAGCAGTTCGGACAGGGAGGGCACTGAAGCTTTCTTT. This translates into CASSSDREGTEAFF.

The chain employs TRBV27 and TRBJ1-1; D uncertain. Germline V gene lookup returns CDR1 MNHEY and CDR2 SMNVEV (reference sequence). The CDR3 sequence is 14 residues long. V was trimmed by 3 bases and J by 7 bases, leaving 15 bases between them. CDR3 in DNA: TGTGCCAGCAGTTTGGCGGGCCATACCCTTGAAGCTTTCTTT. Translation: CASSLAGHTLEAFF.

CDR3 loop: CASSEAPRQVYEQYF. CDR3 DNA sequence: TGTGCCAGCAGTGAAGCGCCTAGGCAGGTCTACGAGCAGTACTTC. The chain recombines TRBV6-1 with TRBJ2-7; D ambiguous. CDR1 and CDR2 (germline): MNHNS, SASEGT. Trimming pared 0 bases from V and 3 bases from J, leaving 12 bases between. This CDR3 has 15 amino acids.

V usage is TRBV6-6 and J usage is TRBJ1-3; the D gene is possibly TRBD1 (6 bases). The V gene lost 7 bases and the J gene lost 4 bases, with 20 bases spanning the gap. The germline gives CDR1 MNHNY, CDR2 SVGAGI (reference sequence). This CDR3 has 16 residues. The CDR3 DNA reads TGTGCCAGCACCCCCGGGAGGGGAGGGGGAGGAAACACCATATATTTT. It is translated as CASTPGRGGGGNTIYF.

V is TRBV5-1 and J is TRBJ1-1; the D gene is possibly TRBD1 (6 bases). Germline V lookup: CDR1 SGHRS, CDR2 YFSETQ. This CDR3 comprises 14 residues. With 4 bases removed from V and 4 bases from J, the gap between germline ends came to 14 bases. The CDR3: CASSQGSQGTEAFF. The CDR3 DNA reads TGCGCCAGCAGCCAAGGCTCACAGGGCACTGAAGCTTTCTTT.

V and J are TRBV6-4 and TRBJ2-3; D uncertain. Looked up from germline, CDR1 is MRHNA and CDR2 is SNTAGT. The germline V and J ends were trimmed by 2 bases and 0 bases, with 9 bases remaining between them. This CDR3 is built from 15 residues. The CDR3: CASSDTHGSTDTQYF. DNA for the CDR3: TGTGCCAGCAGTGACACCCACGGAAGCACAGATACGCAGTATTTT.

This clone was seen a few times. This sequence joins TRBV28 and TRBJ1-2, with 8 bases matching TRBD1. Germline CDR1 is MDHEN and CDR2 is SYDVKM. This CDR3 has 14 residues. The V gene end was trimmed by 3 bases and the J gene end by 6 bases; junction bases not matched to a gene: 6. In DNA, the CDR3 is TGTGCCAGCAGTTTGTCAGGGGGCGAGAATGGCTACACCTTC. Its protein is CASSLSGGENGYTF.

This chain uses TRBV27 with TRBJ2-3, with 7 bases aligning to TRBD1. Germline assignment: CDR1 MNHEY and CDR2 SMNVEV (reference sequence). V lost 5 bases to trimming and J lost 2 bases; unmatched junction nucleotides: 10. The CDR3 extends over 16 amino acids. The CDR3 DNA reads as TGTGCCAGCAGTCCTAACCGGGACAGCTTCACAGATACGCAGTATTTT. This translates into CASSPNRDSFTDTQYF.

The chain links TRBV4-1 to TRBJ2-7; 8 bases map to TRBD1. Germline assignment: CDR1 MGHRA and CDR2 YSYEKL. CDR3 length: 16 amino acids. Trimming at V came to 4 bases and at J to 4 bases, leaving 12 bases not matched to a gene. CDR3 residues: CASSPGQGESFYEQYF. CDR3 sequence (DNA): TGCGCCAGCAGCCCCGGACAGGGTGAGTCTTTTTACGAGCAGTACTTC.

V is TRBV9 and J is TRBJ1-3; 8 nucleotides agree with TRBD1. V dropped 1 base and J dropped 0; count of bases not matched to a gene: 3. The CDR3 runs to 16 residues. Germline V lookup: CDR1 SGDLS, CDR2 YYNGEE. The CDR3 spells CASSVQGADSGNTIYF. For the CDR3, the DNA is TGTGCCAGCAGCGTACAGGGGGCGGACTCTGGAAACACCATATATTTT.